This passage covers 2 T cell receptor beta chains from one sample sequenced in a study of blood T cell repertoires in COVID-19. Sequencing was performed with immunoSEQ multiplex PCR; in TCRdb, only in-frame clones are kept and a portion is missing. The sample has hundreds of thousands of clones, approximately 84% seen once. The sequencing sample was made of peripheral blood. The receptors were sampled from a man aged 45-65 years with COVID-19, enrolled during active disease.

The chain combines TRBV9 with TRBJ1-6, with D perhaps matching TRBD1 (5 bases). CDR3 length: 14 residues. V was clipped by 3 bases and J by 9 bases, with 13 bases between them. CDR1 is SGDLS, CDR2 YYNGEE, per germline. DNA for the CDR3: TGTGCCAGCAGCGGCCAGGGTACGAGTTCACCCCTCCACTTT. Its translation: CASSGQGTSSPLHF.

This clone is a singleton in its sample. This chain links TRBV14 with TRBJ2-2; 9 bases line up with TRBD1. Germline CDR1 and CDR2: SGHDN and FVKESK. The CDR3 spans 17 residues. Losses at the gene ends were 6 bases for V and 1 base for J; bases not matched to a gene: 9. The CDR3 here is CASRGGQGIWNTGELFF. CDR3 DNA: TGTGCCAGCAGGGGGGGACAGGGAATTTGGAACACCGGGGAGCTGTTTTTT.